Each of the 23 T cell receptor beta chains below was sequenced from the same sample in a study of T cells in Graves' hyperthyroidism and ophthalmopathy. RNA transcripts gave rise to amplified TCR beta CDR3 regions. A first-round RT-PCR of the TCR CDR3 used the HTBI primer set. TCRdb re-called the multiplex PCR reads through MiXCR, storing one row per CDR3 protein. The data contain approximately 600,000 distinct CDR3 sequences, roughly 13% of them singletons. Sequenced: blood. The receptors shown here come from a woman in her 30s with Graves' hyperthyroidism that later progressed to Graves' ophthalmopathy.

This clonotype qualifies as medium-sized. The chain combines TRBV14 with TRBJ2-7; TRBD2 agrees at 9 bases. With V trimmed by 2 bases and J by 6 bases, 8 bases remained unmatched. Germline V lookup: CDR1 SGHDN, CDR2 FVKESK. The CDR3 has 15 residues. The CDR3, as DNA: TGTGCCAGCAGCCAAACAGCGGGAGGTTGGTCCGAGCAGTACTTC. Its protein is CASSQTAGGWSEQYF.

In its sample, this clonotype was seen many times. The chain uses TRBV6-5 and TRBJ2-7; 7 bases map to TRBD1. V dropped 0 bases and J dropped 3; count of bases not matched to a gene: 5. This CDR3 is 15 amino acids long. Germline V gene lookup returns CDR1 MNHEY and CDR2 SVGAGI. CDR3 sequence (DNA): TGTGCCAGCAGTTACTCGCGACAGGGATTCTACGAGCAGTACTTC. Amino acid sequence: CASSYSRQGFYEQYF.

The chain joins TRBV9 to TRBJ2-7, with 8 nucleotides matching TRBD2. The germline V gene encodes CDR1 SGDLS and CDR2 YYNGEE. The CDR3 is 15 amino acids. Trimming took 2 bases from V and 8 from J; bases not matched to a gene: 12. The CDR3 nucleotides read TGTGCCAGCAGCGTTAGTGCGGGAGGCGGATACAAGCAGTACTTC. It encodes CASSVSAGGGYKQYF.

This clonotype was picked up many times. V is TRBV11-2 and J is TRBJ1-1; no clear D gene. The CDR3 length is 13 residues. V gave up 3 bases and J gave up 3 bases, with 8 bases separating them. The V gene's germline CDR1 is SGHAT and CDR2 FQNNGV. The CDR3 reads CASSFALDTEAFF. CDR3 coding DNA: TGTGCCAGCAGCTTCGCTCTGGACACTGAAGCTTTCTTT.

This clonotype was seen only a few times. The CDR3 region is CSASPRTSGPYEQYF. The CDR3 DNA sequence: TGCAGTGCTAGTCCTCGGACTAGCGGACCCTACGAGCAGTACTTC. The rearrangement uses TRBV20-1 and TRBJ2-7, with 10 positions matching TRBD2. The CDR3 consists of 15 residues. The V segment lost 3 bases and the J segment 2 bases; nucleotides outside the gene matches: 7. CDR1 and CDR2 (germline): DFQATT, SNEGSKA (reference sequence).

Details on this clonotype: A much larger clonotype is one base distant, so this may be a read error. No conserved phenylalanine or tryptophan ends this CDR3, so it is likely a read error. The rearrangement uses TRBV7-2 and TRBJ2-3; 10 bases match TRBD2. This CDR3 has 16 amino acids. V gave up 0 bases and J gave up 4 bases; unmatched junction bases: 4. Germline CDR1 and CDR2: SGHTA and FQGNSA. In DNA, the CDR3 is TGTGCCAGCAGCTTAGCTTTAGCGGGAGGCTCAGATACGCAGTATCTT. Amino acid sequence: CASSLALAGGSDTQYL.

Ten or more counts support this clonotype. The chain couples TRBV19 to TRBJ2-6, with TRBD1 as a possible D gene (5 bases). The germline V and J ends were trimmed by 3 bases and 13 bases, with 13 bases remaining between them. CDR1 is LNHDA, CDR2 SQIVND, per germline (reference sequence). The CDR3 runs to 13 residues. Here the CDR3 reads CASSIQQAPVLTF. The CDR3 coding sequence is TGTGCCAGTAGTATCCAACAGGCCCCGGTCCTGACTTTC.

The CDR3 loop is CASSLARGYNEQFF. In nucleotides, the CDR3 is TGTGCCAGTTCATTAGCGAGAGGGTACAATGAGCAGTTCTTC. V gene TRBV19 combines with J gene TRBJ2-1; tentative D call: TRBD2 (5 bases). The CDR3 is made up of 14 amino acids. CDR1 and CDR2 (germline): LNHDA, SQIVND (reference sequence). Trimming removed 8 bases from V and 4 bases from J, with 15 bases in between.

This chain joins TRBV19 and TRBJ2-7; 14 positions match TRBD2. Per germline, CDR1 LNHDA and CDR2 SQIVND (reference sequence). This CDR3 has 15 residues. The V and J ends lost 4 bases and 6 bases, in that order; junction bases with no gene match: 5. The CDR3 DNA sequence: TGTGCCAGTAGTACGGGACTAGCGGGAGAGGGCGAGCAGTACTTC. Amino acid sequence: CASSTGLAGEGEQYF.

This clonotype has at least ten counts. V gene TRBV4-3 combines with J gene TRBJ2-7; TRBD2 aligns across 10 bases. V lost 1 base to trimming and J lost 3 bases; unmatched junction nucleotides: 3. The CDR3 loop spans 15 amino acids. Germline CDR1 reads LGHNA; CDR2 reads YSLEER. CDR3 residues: CASSQAEREGYEQYF. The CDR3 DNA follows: TGCGCCAGCAGCCAAGCGGAGCGGGAGGGCTACGAGCAGTACTTC.

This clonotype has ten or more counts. This CDR3 is CSVGGTLIYEQYF. The CDR3, as DNA: TGCAGCGTCGGCGGGACCTTGATCTACGAGCAGTACTTC. This sequence joins TRBV29-1 and TRBJ2-7; tentatively, D is TRBD2 (6 bases). This CDR3 has 13 amino acids. Germline CDR1 is SQVTM and CDR2 is ANQGSEA. The V end was cut by 6 bases, the J end by 3 bases, with 15 bases between.

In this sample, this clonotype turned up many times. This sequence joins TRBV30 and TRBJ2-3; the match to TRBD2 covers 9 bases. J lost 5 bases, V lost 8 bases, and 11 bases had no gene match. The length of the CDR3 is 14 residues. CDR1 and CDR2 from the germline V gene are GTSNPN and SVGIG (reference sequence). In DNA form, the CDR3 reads TGTGCCAGAGGGGTAGCGGGGGCTCAAGATACGCAGTATTTT. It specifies CARGVAGAQDTQYF.

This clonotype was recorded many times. CDR3 in DNA: TGTGCCAGCAGTCCTTCACCGGGACAGGGTCAGCCCCAGCATTTT. Amino acid sequence: CASSPSPGQGQPQHF. This chain links TRBV12-3 or TRBV12-4 with TRBJ1-5; 9 nucleotides agree with TRBD1. V trimming: 5 bases; J trimming: 6 bases; junction bases outside the gene matches: 8. The CDR3 has 15 amino acids.

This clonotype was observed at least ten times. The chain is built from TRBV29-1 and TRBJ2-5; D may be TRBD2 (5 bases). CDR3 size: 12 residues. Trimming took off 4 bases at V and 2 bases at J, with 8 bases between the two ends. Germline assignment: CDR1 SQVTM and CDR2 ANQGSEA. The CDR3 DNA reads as TGCAGCGTTGTTAGGGAGCAAGAGACCCAGTACTTC. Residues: CSVVREQETQYF. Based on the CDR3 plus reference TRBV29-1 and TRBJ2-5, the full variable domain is SAVISQKPSRDICQRGTSLTIQCQVDSQVTMMFWYRQQPGQSLTLIATANQGSEATYESGFVIDKFPISRPNLTFSTLTVSNMSPEDSSIYLCSVVREQETQYFGPGTRLLVL.

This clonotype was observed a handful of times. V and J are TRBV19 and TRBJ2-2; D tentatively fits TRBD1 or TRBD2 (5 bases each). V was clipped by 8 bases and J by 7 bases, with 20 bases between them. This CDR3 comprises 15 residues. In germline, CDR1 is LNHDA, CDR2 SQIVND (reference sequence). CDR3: CASSPPGTRVGELFF. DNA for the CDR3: TGTGCCAGTTCCCCCCCCGGGACCCGCGTCGGGGAGCTGTTTTTT.

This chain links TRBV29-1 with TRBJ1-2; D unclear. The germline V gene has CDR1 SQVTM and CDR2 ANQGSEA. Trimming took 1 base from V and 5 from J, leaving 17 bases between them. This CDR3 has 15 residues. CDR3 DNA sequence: TGCAGCGTTGAAGGGGAAACCACAGTGACTTATGGCTACACCTTC. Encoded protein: CSVEGETTVTYGYTF.

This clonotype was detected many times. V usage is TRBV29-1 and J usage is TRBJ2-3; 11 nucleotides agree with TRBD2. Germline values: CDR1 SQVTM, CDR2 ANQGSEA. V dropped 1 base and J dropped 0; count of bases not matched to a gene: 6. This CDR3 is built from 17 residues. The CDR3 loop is CSVEGLLAGGSTDTQYF. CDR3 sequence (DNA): TGCAGCGTTGAAGGGCTCCTAGCGGGAGGCAGCACAGATACGCAGTATTTT.

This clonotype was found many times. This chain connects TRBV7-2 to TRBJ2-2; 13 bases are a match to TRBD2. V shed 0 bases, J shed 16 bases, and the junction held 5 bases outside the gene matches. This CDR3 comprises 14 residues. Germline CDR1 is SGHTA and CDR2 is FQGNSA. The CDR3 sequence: CASSLALLAGGTFF. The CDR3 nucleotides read TGTGCCAGCAGCTTAGCCCTACTAGCGGGAGGGACGTTTTTT.

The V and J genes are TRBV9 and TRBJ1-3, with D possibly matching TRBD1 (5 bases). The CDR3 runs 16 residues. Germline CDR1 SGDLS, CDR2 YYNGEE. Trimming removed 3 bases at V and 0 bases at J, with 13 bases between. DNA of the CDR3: TGTGCCAGCAGCGATCAGGGACCGAACTCTGGAAACACCATATATTTT. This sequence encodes CASSDQGPNSGNTIYF.

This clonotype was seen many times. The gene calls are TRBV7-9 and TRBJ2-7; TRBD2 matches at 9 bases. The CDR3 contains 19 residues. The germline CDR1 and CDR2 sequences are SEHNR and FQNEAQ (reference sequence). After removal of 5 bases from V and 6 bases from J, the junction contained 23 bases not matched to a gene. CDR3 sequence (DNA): TGTGCCAGCAGCCTCATTAGCCCCGACGGGACTAGCAGCCTCGGCGAGCAGTACTTC. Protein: CASSLISPDGTSSLGEQYF.

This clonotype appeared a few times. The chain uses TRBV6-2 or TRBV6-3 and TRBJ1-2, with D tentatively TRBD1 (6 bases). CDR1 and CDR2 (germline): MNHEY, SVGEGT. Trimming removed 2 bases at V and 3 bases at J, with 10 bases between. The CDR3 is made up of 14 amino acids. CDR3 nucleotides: TGTGCCAGCAGTTACGTGGCAGGGGACTATGGCTACACCTTC. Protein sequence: CASSYVAGDYGYTF.

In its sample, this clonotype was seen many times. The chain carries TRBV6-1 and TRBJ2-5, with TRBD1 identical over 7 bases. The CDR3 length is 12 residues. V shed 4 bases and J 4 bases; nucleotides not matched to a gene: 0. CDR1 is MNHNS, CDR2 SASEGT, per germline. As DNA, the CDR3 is TGTGCCAGCAGTGGACAGGGAGAGACCCAGTACTTC. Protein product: CASSGQGETQYF.

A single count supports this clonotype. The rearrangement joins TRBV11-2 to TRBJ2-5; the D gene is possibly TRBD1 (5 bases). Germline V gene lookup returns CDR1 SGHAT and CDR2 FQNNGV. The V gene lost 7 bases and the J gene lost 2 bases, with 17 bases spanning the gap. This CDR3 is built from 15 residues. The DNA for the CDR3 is TGTGCCAGCACCCAAAGGGGCAGGCGGCAAGAGACCCAGTACTTC. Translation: CASTQRGRRQETQYF.